This TCR beta chain originates from a study of long-term antiretroviral therapy in people with HIV. Treatment locations for all participants with HIV were in the United States. CDR3 length equals 16 residues. The ends were cut back, 6 bases at V and 5 bases at J, with 22 bases in the middle. The V gene's germline CDR1 is SEHNR and CDR2 FQNEAQ (reference sequence). This was the immunoSEQ v3.0 assay at survey level. Method: immunoSEQ multiplex PCR; TCRdb's copy keeps in-frame clones and lacks some. The top ten hold 9% to 10% of the sample, which has about 24,000 clones, 79% seen once. The study, taken as a whole, reports: Post-ART, diversity grew, though it stayed under transplant donor control levels.

In regard to this clone: Antigen unknown.

This chain joins TRBV7-9 and TRBJ2-5, with D tentatively TRBD2 (5 bases). This clonotype originated in a woman in her forties with HIV. Here the sequenced sample was unsorted PBMCs, taken 1.2 years after starting antiretroviral therapy. CDR3 protein: CASSYPFDSPGETQYF. The DNA of the CDR3 is TGTGCCAGCAGTTATCCCTTCGACTCGCCGGGGGAGACCCAGTACTTC.